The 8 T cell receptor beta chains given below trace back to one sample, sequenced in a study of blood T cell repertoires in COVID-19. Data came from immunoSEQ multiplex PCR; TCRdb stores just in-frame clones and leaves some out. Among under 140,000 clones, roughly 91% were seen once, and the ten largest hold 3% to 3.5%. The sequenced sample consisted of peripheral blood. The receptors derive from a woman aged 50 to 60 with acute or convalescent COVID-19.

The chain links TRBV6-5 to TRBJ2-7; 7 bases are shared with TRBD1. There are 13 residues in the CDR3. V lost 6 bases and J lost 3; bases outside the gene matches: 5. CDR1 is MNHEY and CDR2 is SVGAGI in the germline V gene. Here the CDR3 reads CASSPGTVYEQYF. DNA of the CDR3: TGTGCCAGCAGCCCCGGGACAGTCTACGAGCAGTACTTC.

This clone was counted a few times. The CDR3 region is CATSDLAGGRRGEQFF. In DNA form, the CDR3 reads TGTGCCACCAGTGATTTGGCGGGAGGGAGACGGGGTGAGCAGTTCTTC. The chain uses TRBV24-1 and TRBJ2-1; 9 bases agree with TRBD2. Germline CDR1 reads KGHDR; CDR2 reads SFDVKD. The CDR3 has 16 amino acids. J was trimmed by 9 bases and V by 0 bases; bases with no gene match: 8.

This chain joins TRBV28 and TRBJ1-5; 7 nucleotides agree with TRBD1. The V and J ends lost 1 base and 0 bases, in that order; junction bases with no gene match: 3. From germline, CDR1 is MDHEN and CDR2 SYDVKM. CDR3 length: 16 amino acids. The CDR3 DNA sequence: TGTGCCAGCAGTTTATCGACAGGGTATAGCAATCAGCCCCAGCATTTT. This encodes CASSLSTGYSNQPQHF.

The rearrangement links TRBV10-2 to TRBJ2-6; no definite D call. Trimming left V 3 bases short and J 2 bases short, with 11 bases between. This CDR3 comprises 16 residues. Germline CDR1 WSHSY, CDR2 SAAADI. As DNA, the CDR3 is TGCGCCAGCAGTGAAACGCGTGGAGCTGGGGCCAACGTCCTGACTTTC. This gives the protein CASSETRGAGANVLTF.

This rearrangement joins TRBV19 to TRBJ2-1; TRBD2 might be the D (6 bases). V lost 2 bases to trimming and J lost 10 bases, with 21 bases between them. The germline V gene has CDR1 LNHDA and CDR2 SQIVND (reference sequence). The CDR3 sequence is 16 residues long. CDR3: CASSISKSSGFREQFF. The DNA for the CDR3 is TGTGCCAGTAGTATATCAAAAAGTAGCGGCTTCAGGGAGCAGTTCTTC.

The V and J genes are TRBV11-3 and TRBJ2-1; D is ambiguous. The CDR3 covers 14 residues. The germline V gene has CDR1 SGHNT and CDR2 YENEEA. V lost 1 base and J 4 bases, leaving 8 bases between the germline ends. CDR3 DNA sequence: TGTGCCAGCAGCTTAGGACTGGCTTACAATGAGCAGTTCTTC. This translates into CASSLGLAYNEQFF. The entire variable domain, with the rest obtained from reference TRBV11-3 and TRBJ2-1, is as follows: EAGVVQSPRYKIIEKKQPVAFWCNPISGHNTLYWYLQNLGQGPELLIRYENEEAVDDSQLPKDRFSAERLKGVDSTLKIQPAELGDSAVYLCASSLGLAYNEQFFGPGTRLTVL.

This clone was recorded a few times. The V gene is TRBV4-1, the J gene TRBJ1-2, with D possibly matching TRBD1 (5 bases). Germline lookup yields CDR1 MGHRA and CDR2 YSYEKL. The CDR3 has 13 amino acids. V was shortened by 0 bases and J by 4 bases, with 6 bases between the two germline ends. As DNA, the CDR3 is TGCGCCAGCAGCCAAGATACAGGCTATGGCTACACCTTC. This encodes CASSQDTGYGYTF.

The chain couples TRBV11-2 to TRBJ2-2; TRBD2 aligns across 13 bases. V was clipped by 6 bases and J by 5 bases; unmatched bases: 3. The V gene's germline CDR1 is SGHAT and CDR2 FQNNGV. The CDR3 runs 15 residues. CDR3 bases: TGTGCCAGCAGTCCGACTAGCGGGAGGACCGGGGAGCTGTTTTTT. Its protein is CASSPTSGRTGELFF.